The 18 T cell receptor beta chains below all came from one sample that was sequenced in a study of blood T cell repertoires in COVID-19. The data were produced by immunoSEQ multiplex PCR, yet TCRdb's version contains in-frame clones alone and is incomplete. The table includes 140,000 or so clones, 80% to 90% detected once. The sample was peripheral blood. These receptors all stem from a woman between 50 and 59 years old with acute or convalescent COVID-19.

The rearrangement uses TRBV9 and TRBJ1-2; D not certain. This CDR3 is built from 12 residues. Germline CDR1 is SGDLS and CDR2 is YYNGEE. Trimming shortened V by 3 bases and J by 5 bases, and 8 bases separated the two germline ends. The CDR3 protein is CASSGNRYGYTF. The CDR3 DNA reads TGTGCCAGCAGCGGAAACAGATATGGCTACACCTTC. Looking up the rest from reference TRBV9 and TRBJ1-2 gives the full variable domain: DSGVTQTPKHLITATGQRVTLRCSPRSGDLSVYWYQQSLDQGLQFLIQYYNGEERAKGNILERFSAQQFPDLHSELNLSSLELGDSALYFCASSGNRYGYTFGSGTRLTVV.

The rearrangement joins TRBV9 to TRBJ2-2; 8 nucleotides match TRBD2. V was clipped by 2 bases and J by 3 bases; unmatched bases: 3. Germline CDR1 and CDR2: SGDLS and YYNGEE. The CDR3 has 15 amino acids. The CDR3 is CASSVTGGDTGELFF. DNA of the CDR3: TGTGCCAGCAGCGTTACGGGAGGGGACACCGGGGAGCTGTTTTTT.

This clone was counted only a few times. The chain employs TRBV19 and TRBJ2-3, with 12 nucleotides matching TRBD2. The V segment lost 4 bases and the J segment 5 bases; nucleotides outside the gene matches: 13. The CDR3 is made up of 18 amino acids. Germline V gene sequence: CDR1 LNHDA, CDR2 SQIVND (reference sequence). The CDR3 sequence: CASSTTSGGTAVGDTQYF. In nucleotides, the CDR3 is TGTGCCAGTAGTACCACTAGCGGGGGGACCGCCGTGGGAGATACGCAGTATTTT. Based on the CDR3 plus reference TRBV19 and TRBJ2-3, the full variable domain is DGGITQSPKYLFRKEGQNVTLSCEQNLNHDAMYWYRQDPGQGLRLIYYSQIVNDFQKGDIAEGYSVSREKKESFPLTVTSAQKNPTAFYLCASSTTSGGTAVGDTQYFGPGTRLTVL.

This clone was seen a handful of times. The V and J genes are TRBV10-1 and TRBJ1-1; D is unclear. The V gene's germline CDR1 is WNHNN and CDR2 SYGVQD (reference sequence). V shed 5 bases and J shed 5 bases, with 12 bases lying between them. The length of the CDR3 is 13 residues. This CDR3 reads CASSLDSRTEAFF. Written as DNA, the CDR3 is TGCGCCAGCAGTCTAGACTCGAGGACTGAAGCTTTCTTT.

The chain couples TRBV18 to TRBJ2-3, with 7 bases fitting TRBD2. With V trimmed by 3 bases and J by 2 bases, 2 bases remained unmatched. CDR1 KGHSH and CDR2 LQKENI come from the germline V gene. The CDR3 spans 14 residues. CDR3 sequence: CASSPRGTTDTQYF. CDR3 bases: TGTGCCAGCTCACCGCGGGGGACCACAGATACGCAGTATTTT.

The chain couples TRBV6-5 to TRBJ1-6, with TRBD1 matching 7 bases. Germline V CDR1 and CDR2: MNHEY, SVGAGI. Trimming cost V 6 bases and J 7 bases; bases outside gene matches: 0. This CDR3 region has 12 residues. The chain's CDR3 is CASRTGNSPLHF. CDR3 nucleotides: TGTGCCAGCAGGACAGGGAATTCACCCCTCCACTTT.

In its sample, this clone was seen many times. The chain couples TRBV3-1 (or the pseudogene TRBV3-2) to TRBJ2-1, with TRBD2 matching 15 bases. CDR1 and CDR2 (germline): LGHDT, YNNKEL (reference sequence). CDR3 length equals 19 residues. The J segment lost 3 bases and the V segment lost 2 bases, leaving 8 bases of the junction unmatched. The CDR3: CASSQSFLGLAGGYNEQFF. The CDR3 DNA is TGTGCCAGCAGCCAATCCTTCTTGGGACTAGCGGGAGGCTACAATGAGCAGTTCTTC.

This chain links TRBV4-2 with TRBJ1-4; TRBD1 matches at 8 bases. The germline gives CDR1 LGHNA, CDR2 YNFKEQ. J lost 5 bases, V lost 1 base, and 6 bases had no gene match. The CDR3 has 16 amino acids. The CDR3 DNA reads as TGTGCCAGCAGCCAAGTTTGGACAGGGCAGAATGAAAAACTGTTTTTT. Its translation is CASSQVWTGQNEKLFF.

The J gene is TRBJ1-1, the V gene TRBV10-3, with D possibly being TRBD1 (6 bases). Germline CDR1 reads ENHRY; CDR2 reads SYGVKD. V was shortened by 5 bases and J by 4 bases, with 11 bases between the two germline ends. This CDR3 comprises 13 residues. CDR3 protein: CAISTGTGTEAFF. The CDR3 bases are TGTGCCATCAGTACAGGGACGGGCACTGAAGCTTTCTTT.

The chain combines TRBV21-1 with TRBJ2-1; the table gives TRBD1 as D, unverified against the DNA. TRBV21-1 is recorded as a pseudogene. The CDR3 loop spans 18 amino acids. CDR3 DNA: TGTGCCAGCTCCGGGACAGGGTGGTTTTTAAGGCGTTACAATGAGCAGTTCTTC. Translation gives CASSGTGWFLRRYNEQFF.

This clone was seen a handful of times. In DNA form, the CDR3 reads TGTGCCAGTTCTTTCTGGACAGGTGTGGATCAGCCCCAGCATTTT. Translating it yields CASSFWTGVDQPQHF. The genes are TRBV19 and TRBJ1-5; 7 nucleotides line up with TRBD1. Trimming took 8 bases from V and 5 from J; bases not matched to a gene: 12. Germline V gene sequence: CDR1 LNHDA, CDR2 SQIVND (reference sequence). The CDR3 is 15 residues long.

The chain couples TRBV24-1 to TRBJ2-2, with TRBD1 matching over 8 bases. Per germline, CDR1 KGHDR and CDR2 SFDVKD. The CDR3 runs 15 residues. Trimming removed 3 bases from V and 4 bases from J; junction bases left unmatched: 3. The CDR3 DNA follows: TGTGCCACCAGTGATCCGGGACAGGTCACCGGGGAGCTGTTTTTT. This translates into CATSDPGQVTGELFF.

The chain couples TRBV27 to TRBJ1-5, with 10 bases identical to TRBD1. V lost 3 bases and J lost 7; bases outside the gene matches: 9. The CDR3 contains 16 residues. From germline, CDR1 is MNHEY and CDR2 SMNVEV (reference sequence). In DNA form, the CDR3 reads TGTGCCAGCAGTTTCACGGGACAGGGGCGGGGACAGCCCCAGCATTTT. Translated: CASSFTGQGRGQPQHF.

Only one count was recorded for this clone. The chain couples TRBV30 to TRBJ1-6; 7 nucleotides line up with TRBD1. This CDR3 has 15 amino acids. Looked up from germline, CDR1 is GTSNPN and CDR2 is SVGIG (reference sequence). The V gene end was trimmed by 4 bases and the J gene end by 7 bases; junction bases not matched to a gene: 10. CDR3 region: CAWNRDRALNSPLHF. The CDR3 nucleotides read TGTGCCTGGAACCGGGACAGAGCCCTAAATTCACCCCTCCACTTT.

This clone was recorded only once. V usage is TRBV20-1 and J usage is TRBJ1-2; unclear D gene. This CDR3 spans 9 amino acids. CDR1 is DFQATT, CDR2 SNEGSKA, per germline (reference sequence). V was pared by 6 bases and J by 10 bases, with 9 bases between. In DNA form, the CDR3 reads TGCAGTGCAGCGAATGCCTACACCTTC. Amino acids: CSAANAYTF.

The J gene is TRBJ2-1, the V gene TRBV3-1 (or the pseudogene TRBV3-2); tentatively, D is TRBD2 (6 bases). Trimming removed 0 bases at V and 10 bases at J, with 16 bases between. The CDR3 runs to 15 residues. The V gene's germline CDR1 is LGHDT and CDR2 YNNKEL (reference sequence). This CDR3 reads CASSQDTSNHEEQFF. CDR3 DNA sequence: TGTGCCAGCAGCCAAGATACTAGCAATCATGAGGAGCAGTTCTTC.

The chain employs TRBV5-1 and TRBJ2-7, with TRBD1 matching 8 bases. Trimming at V came to 0 bases and at J to 5 bases, leaving 7 bases not matched to a gene. CDR3 length: 15 residues. CDR1 and CDR2 (germline): SGHRS, YFSETQ. CDR3 nucleotide sequence: TGCGCCAGCAGCTTGGAGGTTCAGGGGGCCAACGAGCAGTACTTC. Amino acid sequence: CASSLEVQGANEQYF. Full variable domain (outside the CDR3, taken from reference TRBV5-1 and TRBJ2-7): KAGVTQTPRYLIKTRGQQVTLSCSPISGHRSVSWYQQTPGQGLQFLFEYFSETQRNKGNFPGRFSGRQFSNSRSEMNVSTLELGDSALYLCASSLEVQGANEQYFGPGTRLTVT.

The chain couples TRBV7-2 to TRBJ1-2, with TRBD1 as a possible D gene (5 bases). V was trimmed by 5 bases and J by 6 bases, leaving 22 bases between them. Germline values: CDR1 SGHTA, CDR2 FQGNSA. CDR3 length equals 16 residues. The CDR3 DNA is TGTGCCAGCAGCATAGGAGTCGGACACTTGGTCGATGGCTACACCTTC. It encodes CASSIGVGHLVDGYTF.